Following are 13 T cell receptor beta chains from one sample sequenced in a study of OX40 agonist ivuxolimab in advanced cancers. Assay used: immunoSEQ multiplex PCR; TCRdb lists only in-frame clones, some missing. The repertoire holds 20,000 to 25,000 clones, about 79% seen once, with over 30% in the top ten. Specimen: CD4+ or CD8+ T cells sorted from blood, collected in a trial of the OX40 agonist ivuxolimab. The receptors stem from an adult with an advanced solid tumor such as melanoma, head and neck, liver or kidney cancer.

The CDR3 loop is CASSSDRSGGYEQYF. DNA for the CDR3: TGTGCCAGCAGCTCCGACCGTTCGGGCGGTTACGAGCAGTACTTC. This chain uses TRBV11-2 with TRBJ2-7; D is uncertain. CDR1 is SGHAT and CDR2 is FQNNGV in the germline V gene. The CDR3 has 15 residues. Trimming pared 4 bases from V and 4 bases from J, leaving 17 bases between.

This chain links TRBV5-6 with TRBJ2-2; tentative D call: TRBD2 (5 bases). The germline gives CDR1 SGHDT, CDR2 YYEEEE. CDR3 length: 17 residues. The ends were cut back, 2 bases at V and 0 bases at J, with 14 bases in the middle. This chain's CDR3 is CASSFSVDSANTGELFF. CDR3 nucleotides: TGTGCCAGCAGCTTTAGTGTGGACTCCGCGAACACCGGGGAGCTGTTTTTT.

V and J are TRBV30 and TRBJ2-2; D is undetermined. CDR1 and CDR2 from the germline V gene are GTSNPN and SVGIG (reference sequence). The CDR3 runs 15 residues. V lost 1 base, J lost 1 base, and 10 bases lay in between. The CDR3 nucleotides are TGTGCCTGGAGTGATCGGCGGAGGAACACCGGGGAGCTGTTTTTT. Translating gives CAWSDRRRNTGELFF.

V gene TRBV5-6 combines with J gene TRBJ1-6; TRBD1 matches 9 bases. Germline CDR1 SGHDT, CDR2 YYEEEE. V was pared by 4 bases and J by 9 bases, with 8 bases of the junction left unmatched. The CDR3 runs 15 residues. The CDR3 bases are TGTGCCAGCAGCCTGGGACAGGGAGGAGGTTCACCCCTCCACTTT. This gives the protein CASSLGQGGGSPLHF.

This clone was detected a few times. J is TRBJ2-5 and V is TRBV7-3; D might be TRBD2 (6 bases). CDR3 length: 15 amino acids. Germline V gene data show CDR1 as SGHTA and CDR2 as FQGTGA. V lost 3 bases to trimming and J lost 5 bases, with 16 bases between them. This CDR3 is CASSLFGSPEETQYF. CDR3 nucleotides: TGTGCCAGCAGCTTGTTCGGGAGCCCGGAGGAGACCCAGTACTTC. Filled out from reference TRBV7-3 and TRBJ2-5, the complete variable domain reads GAGVSQTPSNKVTEKGKYVELRCDPISGHTALYWYRQSLGQGPEFLIYFQGTGAADDSGLPNDRFFAVRPEGSVSTLKIQRTERGDSAVYLCASSLFGSPEETQYFGPGTRLLVL.

The rearrangement uses TRBV28 and TRBJ2-5, with 8 bases lining up with TRBD1. The CDR3 sequence is 15 residues long. The V segment lost 5 bases and the J segment 2 bases; nucleotides outside the gene matches: 7. The germline CDR1 and CDR2 sequences are MDHEN and SYDVKM. The chain's CDR3 is CASSTRQGTQETQYF. The CDR3 coding sequence is TGTGCCAGCAGTACCAGACAGGGGACACAAGAGACCCAGTACTTC.

The chain joins TRBV6-5 to TRBJ1-5; 9 positions match TRBD1. The J segment lost 6 bases and the V segment lost 6 bases, leaving 3 bases of the junction unmatched. Germline V gene sequence: CDR1 MNHEY, CDR2 SVGAGI. The length of the CDR3 is 13 residues. The CDR3 DNA reads TGTGCCAGCAGCCGGGACAGGGCTCAGCCCCAGCATTTT. Translating it yields CASSRDRAQPQHF.

The V gene is TRBV28, the J gene TRBJ1-2; a possible D gene is TRBD1 (5 bases). V was cut by 3 bases and J by 8 bases, with 13 bases left in between. Germline V CDR1 and CDR2: MDHEN, SYDVKM. The CDR3 has 13 amino acids. Written as DNA, the CDR3 is TGTGCCAGCAGTTTCGGGGACCCCTCGGGCTACACCTTC. Protein: CASSFGDPSGYTF.

The genes are TRBV28 and TRBJ1-2; D may be TRBD1 (6 bases). Germline V CDR1 and CDR2: MDHEN, SYDVKM. V dropped 8 bases and J dropped 4 bases, with 14 bases sitting between them. The CDR3 is 13 amino acids. The DNA for the CDR3 is TGTGCCAGCGGGCCCACAGGGCTCTATGGCTACACCTTC. Protein sequence: CASGPTGLYGYTF.

About this clone itself: The junction departs from the called germline gene at one end, perhaps through a read error. The sample has other DNA sequences that encode this CDR3 too. The V and J genes are TRBV7-9 and TRBJ1-2; D is unresolved. The CDR3 totals 15 residues. The V gene's germline CDR1 is SEHNR and CDR2 FQNEAQ (reference sequence). The CDR3 DNA follows: TGCGCCAGCAGCTCTGAAAAGGGTGGAGCCTATGGCTACACCTTC. Translating gives CASSSEKGGAYGYTF. Using reference TRBV7-9 and TRBJ1-2 for the parts outside the CDR3, the full variable domain is DTGVSQNPRHKITKRGQNVTFRCDPISEHNRLYWYRQTLGQGPEFLTYFQNEAQLEKSRLLSDRFSAERPKGSFSTLEIQRTEQGDSAMYLCASSSEKGGAYGYTFGSGTRLTVV.

This chain joins TRBV7-9 and TRBJ1-1, with D hard to call. With 4 bases removed from V and 3 bases from J, the gap between germline ends came to 12 bases. This CDR3 region has 14 residues. Germline V lookup: CDR1 SEHNR, CDR2 FQNEAQ (reference sequence). CDR3 region: CASSSAIRDTEAFF. As DNA, the CDR3 is TGTGCCAGCAGCTCAGCCATAAGAGACACTGAAGCTTTCTTT.

The chain uses TRBV18 and TRBJ2-5; D possibly corresponds to TRBD1 (6 bases). Trimming left V 4 bases short and J 4 bases short, with 10 bases between. Germline CDR1 reads KGHSH; CDR2 reads LQKENI. The CDR3 runs 13 residues. The CDR3 nucleotides read TGTGCCAGCTCACAGGGACAACCAGAGACCCAGTACTTC. Amino acid sequence: CASSQGQPETQYF. Supplemented by reference TRBV18 and TRBJ2-5, the full variable domain reads NAGVMQNPRHLVRRRGQEARLRCSPMKGHSHVYWYRQLPEEGLKFMVYLQKENIIDESGMPKERFSAEFPKEGPSILRIQQVVRGDSAAYFCASSQGQPETQYFGPGTRLLVL.

Note on this clone: At one boundary the junction diverges from the germline segment, which might be a read error. The chain employs TRBV18 and TRBJ1-1; D is unresolved. In germline, CDR1 is KGHSH, CDR2 LQKENI. The CDR3 length is 14 residues. CDR3 residues: CASSPSRGNSEAFF. Written as DNA, the CDR3 is TGTGCCAGCTCACCTTCCCGGGGAAACAGTGAAGCTTTCTTT.